This TCR beta chain was observed in a study of shared clonotypes between healthy human individuals (TCRdb year 2020). About the investigation overall: The cohort comprised a couple of women and three men aged 18 to 49 years. For each donor, CD4 naive and CD4 memory were each given three plates, CD8 naive was given two plates, and CD8 memory was given one plate. The study deeply sequenced blood TCR repertoires of five healthy adults to estimate repertoire size and the extent of clonotype sharing between individuals. Libraries were prepared and TCR repertoires were sequenced by different laboratories using diverse techniques, in order to increase sequencing depth and limit assay-specific biases. Each donor's leukapheresis produced roughly between roughly 0.85 and 9.5 billion PBMCs.

Here is what the overall study found, with its caveats: Naive subsets generally had larger estimated clonotype richness than memory subsets. Even with the large sequencing depth, rarefaction of the sorted-subset datasets indicated that sequencing was incomplete. Compared with non-shared clonotypes, clonotypes shared by all four sorted-subset donors had higher generation probabilities. The genetic and exposure-history diversity represented was limited by the small number of donors. Across several donors, around 5% of naive CD4, 3.5% of naive CD8, around 2.1% of memory CD4, and under 0.45% of memory CD8 clonotypes were shared. Based on pairwise subsampling, the degree of clonotype sharing among donors was expected to be affected by sequencing depth. Only blood was sampled, and tissue TCR repertoires likely differ from those in blood.

Using the deep immunoSEQ assay, TCR CDR3 regions were amplified from genomic DNA by multiplex PCR. Extracted genomic DNA from each cell subset was distributed evenly across all wells of several immunoSEQ 96-well plates, and each plate was treated as a replicate. For sorted subsets, each replicate PCR was loaded with about 0.2 ug genomic DNA, equivalent to about 33,000 T cell genomes. Purified libraries were measured with a Qubit 3.0 fluorometer, size-checked on a Bioanalyzer 2100, and measured again with the KAPA Library Quantification kit. Every immunoSEQ 96-well plate was sequenced on a separate single-read 150-cycle Illumina NextSeq 550 flow cell. The original pipeline was this. The immunoSEQ output contained only junctional sequences without quality scores, so filtering could not match that applied to full-length reads. To assign V/J genes and CDR3, sequences were annotated using PyIR, a Python wrapper for IgBLAST v1.9, with IMGT germline references. Reads were removed for weak V/J assignments (E-value above 1e-6), missing CDR3, stop codons, out-of-frame junctions, or ambiguous translated residues. V3J clonotypes were defined by identical inferred V gene, J gene, and CDR3 amino acid sequence. The percentage overlap between two repertoires was calculated by dividing the number of shared unique clonotypes by the size of the smaller repertoire. Richness of each repertoire was evaluated using RTK rarefaction, the Chao1 estimator, and Recon v2.1 estimates of unobserved clonotypes. Generation probabilities were computed with OLGA for all TCRbeta clonotypes obtained by the gDNA method from four donors. As stored in TCRdb, this immuneACCESS dataset retains in-frame rearrangements with V and J assigned. A fraction of the clones does not appear; measured against another copy, unresolved V genes explain less than half of the discrepancy, and the remainder lacks a known reason. That table is the source of V, J and clone size, and D and trimming were worked out from the DNA. The sample contains roughly 1.5 million clones, 98% of them found a single time. The top ten constitute roughly 0.42% of the sample.

The donors were healthy, HIV-negative adults who had no recently reported acute infections or vaccinations. Every donor was a Caucasian adult living in Nashville, Tennessee, USA. CD4+ T cells were enriched through magnetic negative selection, after which naive cells were positively selected on CD45RA and the remaining negative fraction served as the memory subset. Blood was collected by leukapheresis, and PBMCs were isolated by Ficoll-Histopaque density gradient centrifugation and then cryopreserved in liquid nitrogen vapor phase. Analytical flow cytometry was used to check the purity and quantity of every magnetically sorted T cell population. Each sorted fraction had its genomic DNA isolated and then quantified by UV absorbance on a Nanodrop 2000c. In regard to this clone: Its antigen is currently not known. Qualities for individual bases were not recorded, and no much larger clone is one base off.

From the germline V gene (reference sequence), CDR1 is SGHNT and CDR2 is YYREEE. Deletion took 1 base off V and 8 bases off J, with a span of 13 bases between the germline ends. Including cysteine and phenylalanine, the CDR3 has 14 amino acids. Here the CDR3 DNA is all that survives: 42 bases in frame from base 1. The sequence joins TRBV5-4 to TRBJ2-1; no confident D gene assignment can be made. The origin of this receptor is a man aged 30 to 39 in good health. The sequencing input was naive CD4+ T cells sorted from blood. Per the publication, the cell subset or site label means: CD45RA+ positively selected. The CDR3 is CASSLFSSIDEQFF. The DNA reads as follows: TGTGCCAGCAGCTTGTTTAGCTCGATCGATGAGCAGTTCTTC.